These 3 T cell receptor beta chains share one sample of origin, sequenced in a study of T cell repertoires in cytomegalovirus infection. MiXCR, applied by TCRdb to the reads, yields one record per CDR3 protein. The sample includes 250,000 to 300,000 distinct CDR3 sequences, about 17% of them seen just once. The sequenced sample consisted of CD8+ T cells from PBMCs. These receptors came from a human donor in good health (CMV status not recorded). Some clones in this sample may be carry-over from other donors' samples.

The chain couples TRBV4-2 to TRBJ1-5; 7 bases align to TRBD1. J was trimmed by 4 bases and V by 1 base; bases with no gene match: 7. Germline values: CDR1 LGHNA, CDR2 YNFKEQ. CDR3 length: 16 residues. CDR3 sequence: CASSQGGTDPNQPQHF. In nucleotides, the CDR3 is TGTGCCAGCAGCCAAGGGGGGACAGACCCGAATCAGCCCCAGCATTTT.

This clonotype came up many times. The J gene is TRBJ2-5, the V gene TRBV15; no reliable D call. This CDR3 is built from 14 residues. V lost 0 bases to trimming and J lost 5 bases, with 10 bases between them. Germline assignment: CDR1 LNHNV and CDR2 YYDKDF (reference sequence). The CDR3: CATSRDVGFETQYF. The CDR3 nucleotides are TGTGCCACCAGCAGAGATGTGGGTTTTGAGACCCAGTACTTC.

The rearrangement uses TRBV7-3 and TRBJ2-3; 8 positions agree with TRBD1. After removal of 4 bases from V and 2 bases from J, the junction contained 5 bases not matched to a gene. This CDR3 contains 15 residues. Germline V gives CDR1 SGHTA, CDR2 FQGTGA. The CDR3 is CASSSSGGLTDTQYF. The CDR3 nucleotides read TGTGCCAGCAGCTCCTCAGGGGGCCTCACAGATACGCAGTATTTT. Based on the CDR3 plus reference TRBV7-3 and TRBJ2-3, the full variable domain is GAGVSQTPSNKVTEKGKYVELRCDPISGHTALYWYRQSLGQGPEFLIYFQGTGAADDSGLPNDRFFAVRPEGSVSTLKIQRTERGDSAVYLCASSSSGGLTDTQYFGPGTRLTVL.